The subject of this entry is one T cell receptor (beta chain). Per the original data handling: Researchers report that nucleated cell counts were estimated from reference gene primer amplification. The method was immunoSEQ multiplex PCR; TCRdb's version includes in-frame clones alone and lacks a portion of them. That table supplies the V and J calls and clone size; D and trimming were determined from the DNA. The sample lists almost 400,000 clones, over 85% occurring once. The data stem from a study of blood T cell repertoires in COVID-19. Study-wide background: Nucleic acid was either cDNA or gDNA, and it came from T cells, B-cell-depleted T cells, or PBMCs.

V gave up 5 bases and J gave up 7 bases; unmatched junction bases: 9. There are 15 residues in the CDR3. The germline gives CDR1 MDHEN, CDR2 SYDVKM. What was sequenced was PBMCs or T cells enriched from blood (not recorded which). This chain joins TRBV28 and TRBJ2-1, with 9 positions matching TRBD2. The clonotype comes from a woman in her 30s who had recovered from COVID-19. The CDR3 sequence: CASSGASGMENEQFF. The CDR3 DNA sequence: TGTGCCAGCAGTGGGGCTAGCGGGATGGAGAATGAGCAGTTCTTC.